This T cell receptor beta chain was recovered during a study of cytomegalovirus exposure and HLA in healthy donors. Study findings and constraints: As was reported, the classifier diagnosed cytomegalovirus status with high specificity and sensitivity. Specificity for CMV antigens was confirmed in vitro for a few of the CMV-associated chains.

This clone has a handful of counts. Its antigen is unidentified. Profiled with immunoSEQ multiplex PCR; TCRdb holds only in-frame clones, not every one. Of about 120,000 clones listed, approximately 85% are singletons. The CDR3 runs 14 residues. Per the germline V gene, CDR1 is LNHDA and CDR2 is SQIVND (reference sequence). V was trimmed by 3 bases and J by 9 bases, leaving 12 bases between them. V and J are TRBV19 and TRBJ1-6; D perhaps matches TRBD1 (5 bases). This clonotype was obtained from a man aged 18 to 29 in good health and CMV-seronegative. Input material: PBMCs. The CDR3 protein is CASSIGVGGSPLHF. DNA of the CDR3: TGTGCCAGTAGTATCGGCGTGGGGGGTTCACCCCTCCACTTT. Using reference TRBV19 and TRBJ1-6 for the parts outside the CDR3, the full variable domain is DGGITQSPKYLFRKEGQNVTLSCEQNLNHDAMYWYRQDPGQGLRLIYYSQIVNDFQKGDIAEGYSVSREKKESFPLTVTSAQKNPTAFYLCASSIGVGGSPLHFGNGTRLTVT.